A selection of T cell receptor beta chains follows, all from one sample in a study of cytomegalovirus exposure and HLA in healthy donors. Profiled with immunoSEQ multiplex PCR; TCRdb holds only in-frame clones, not every one. This sample has 150,000 to 200,000 clones; around 80% occur once, and the top ten carry approximately 0.69%. Sequenced: PBMCs. All receptors derive from a woman aged 40 to 55 in good health and CMV-seronegative. Each CDR3 is given with its conserved first and last residue. The D gene is left open where the match is weak. Expanded clones get a size class; other rows say once, few or many, or leave the size out.

CDR3nt,CDR3aa,abundance,v_gene,j_gene,d_gene
TGTGCCAGCAGCTTCTCCCGGGTAGATACGCAGTATTTT,CASSFSRVDTQYF,once,TRBV7-9,TRBJ2-3,NA
TGCGCCAGCAGCTTGTCCGCGGAAGAGCAGTACTTC,CASSLSAEEQYF,NA,TRBV5-1,TRBJ2-5,NA
TGTGCCAGCAGTTGGACAGGGGGGCCCTCTCGTGAGCAGTTCTTC,CASSWTGGPSREQFF,NA,TRBV6-1,TRBJ2-1,TRBD1
TGTGCCAGCAGCCGACGACAGGTGGGGATGAATGAGCAGTTCTTC,CASSRRQVGMNEQFF,NA,TRBV14,TRBJ2-1,NA
TGTGCCAGCAGCTTAGCAGGGGCCGGCAATTCACCCCTCCACTTT,CASSLAGAGNSPLHF,NA,TRBV7-6,TRBJ1-6,NA
TGTGCCAGCAGCCGAACCGGGACAGGGTGGGCAGATACGCAGTATTTT,CASSRTGTGWADTQYF,once,TRBV14,TRBJ2-3,TRBD1
TGTGCCAGCAGCCCGGGACTAGCGGGAGGGACATCCGTCGAGCAGTACTTC,CASSPGLAGGTSVEQYF,NA,TRBV7-8,TRBJ2-7,TRBD2
TGCGCCAGCAGCCCAGCGGGAGGGCTTGTAGATACGCAGTATTTT,CASSPAGGLVDTQYF,NA,TRBV5-1,TRBJ2-3,TRBD2
TGCGCCAGCAGTGACACAGGGAAAGATACGCAGTATTTT,CASSDTGKDTQYF,NA,TRBV10-1,TRBJ2-3,NA
TGTGCCAGCACCGAGAATAGCGGCCCCACCGGGGAGCTGTTTTTT,CASTENSGPTGELFF,NA,TRBV2,TRBJ2-2,NA
TGTGCCAGCAGCCCGCAACTAGGTTTCTACGAGCAGTACTTC,CASSPQLGFYEQYF,NA,TRBV11-2,TRBJ2-7,NA
TGTGCAAGTCGCCCCACCGGGACAGTTAGCAATCAGCCCCAGCATTTT,CASRPTGTVSNQPQHF,NA,TRBV12-2,TRBJ1-5,NA
TGTGCCAGTAGTATGACTAGCGGGATGCCAGATACGCAGTATTTT,CASSMTSGMPDTQYF,NA,TRBV19,TRBJ2-3,TRBD2
TGTGCCAGCAGGGGGGGCGGGAGGAGACAAGAGACCCAGTACTTC,CASRGGGRRQETQYF,NA,TRBV2,TRBJ2-5,TRBD2
TGTGCCAGCAGCGTAGGACTCCTCAATGAGCAGTTCTTC,CASSVGLLNEQFF,NA,TRBV9,TRBJ2-1,NA
TGCGCCAGCAGCTTGGCCGGAAACAGGGCCTGGGCGGATACGCAGTATTTT,CASSLAGNRAWADTQYF,once,TRBV5-1,TRBJ2-3,NA
TGTGCCAGCAGCCAAATCTCGAAAGCGGGAGGGCACCTATCTAGCACAGATACGCAGTATTTT,CASSQISKAGGHLSSTDTQYF,NA,TRBV4-2,TRBJ2-3,TRBD2
TGTGCCAGTAAAGCGGGAGGGCTGACAGATACGCAGTATTTT,CASKAGGLTDTQYF,NA,TRBV28,TRBJ2-3,TRBD2
TGTGCCAGCACCCACCCGGGTAGGGGGCAGACCTACGAGCAGTACTTC,CASTHPGRGQTYEQYF,NA,TRBV6-6,TRBJ2-7,TRBD1
TGCGCCAGCAGCCTCAAAGGGGGCTTTCAAGAGACCCAGTACTTC,CASSLKGGFQETQYF,NA,TRBV5-1,TRBJ2-5,TRBD1
TGTGCCAGCAGCTTCAGAATAGGGGGTGCTGAAGCTTTCTTT,CASSFRIGGAEAFF,NA,TRBV5-6,TRBJ1-1,NA
TGTGCCAGCGCGACCACACCAGGGGGGCTATCGAGCAATCAGCCCCAGCATTTT,CASATTPGGLSSNQPQHF,NA,TRBV27,TRBJ1-5,TRBD1
TGTGCCTACACACGAGGACTTACCCCCAATGAAAAACTGTTTTTT,CAYTRGLTPNEKLFF,NA,TRBV30,TRBJ1-4,NA
TGTGCCAGCAGCTCGACAGGTAACGAGCAGTACTTC,CASSSTGNEQYF,few,TRBV7-8,TRBJ2-7,NA
TGTGCCAGCAGTCCTCGGGGTCGAGGCTACACCTTC,CASSPRGRGYTF,NA,TRBV28,TRBJ1-2,NA
TGTGCCAGCACTCTCGGGGCTAACTATGGCTACACCTTC,CASTLGANYGYTF,NA,TRBV28,TRBJ1-2,NA
TGTGCCAGTAGTCCTCCGGACTATGGCTACACCTTC,CASSPPDYGYTF,NA,TRBV19,TRBJ1-2,NA
TGCGCCAGCAGCCAAATCGGGGGAACTGAAGCTTTCTTT,CASSQIGGTEAFF,NA,TRBV4-1,TRBJ1-1,NA
TGTGCCAGCCAATCCGACAGTAACACCGGGGAGCTGTTTTTT,CASQSDSNTGELFF,few,TRBV27,TRBJ2-2,NA
TGTGCCAGCGGGGCAGGGGGCGCGGGGCAGTTCTTC,CASGAGGAGQFF,NA,TRBV2,TRBJ2-1,TRBD1
TGCGCCAGCAGCTCCGGGACATTAGTGGCTCGTGAAGCTTTCTTT,CASSSGTLVAREAFF,NA,TRBV5-1,TRBJ1-1,NA
TGCGCCAGCAGCCCTACAGGCCTTAGCAATCAGCCCCAGCATTTT,CASSPTGLSNQPQHF,NA,TRBV4-3,TRBJ1-5,NA
TGTGCCAGCAGTTACTCTGGAGGGGCTGGGGCCAACGTCCTGACTTTC,CASSYSGGAGANVLTF,NA,TRBV6-6,TRBJ2-6,NA
TGTGCCAGCAGTCTGGGGGGTCTCAGCTCTGGGGCCAACGTCCTGACTTTC,CASSLGGLSSGANVLTF,once,TRBV28,TRBJ2-6,NA
TGTGCCAGCAGTCCACCCGGGACAGGGGGCTACGAGCAGTACTTC,CASSPPGTGGYEQYF,few,TRBV28,TRBJ2-7,TRBD1
TGTGCCAGCAGCCGAACCCCCGACAGGGCGGTAGGAAACACCATATATTTT,CASSRTPDRAVGNTIYF,once,TRBV5-4,TRBJ1-3,TRBD1
TGTGCCAGCAGTGATGGACTCATCGATACGCAGTATTTT,CASSDGLIDTQYF,few,TRBV6-1,TRBJ2-3,NA